The 15 T cell receptor beta chains given below trace back to one sample, sequenced in a study of blood T cell repertoires in COVID-19. Sequenced by immunoSEQ multiplex PCR; TCRdb stores in-frame clones only, minus some. This sample carries about 40,000 clones, roughly 85% of them seen once, and the ten largest clones take roughly 15%. Input material: peripheral blood. These receptor sequences come from a human donor in a cohort sampled during active COVID-19.

The chain recombines TRBV29-1 with TRBJ2-1; 9 bases fit TRBD2. CDR1 is SQVTM, CDR2 ANQGSEA, per germline. This CDR3 has 14 amino acids. Germline trimming cut 1 base from V and 8 bases from J; bases unmatched to any gene: 6. The CDR3 DNA follows: TGCAGCGTTGAAGGGCGGGGGGGCCTCGATGAGCAGTTCTTC. Translation gives CSVEGRGGLDEQFF.

The J gene is TRBJ1-1, the V gene TRBV7-3; the D is unclear. The ends were cut back, 5 bases at V and 6 bases at J, with 10 bases in the middle. Germline loops: CDR1 SGHTA, CDR2 FQGTGA. The CDR3 totals 12 residues. This CDR3 reads CASSVSGSEAFF. The CDR3 coding sequence is TGTGCCAGCAGCGTAAGCGGTTCTGAAGCTTTCTTT.

The gene calls are TRBV4-1 and TRBJ2-2, with 13 nucleotides matching TRBD2. The CDR3 totals 17 residues. Germline lookup yields CDR1 MGHRA and CDR2 YSYEKL. V lost 2 bases, J lost 4 bases, and 4 bases stayed unmatched. This chain's CDR3 is CASSQTSGGAGTGELFF. The CDR3 DNA reads TGCGCCAGCAGCCAAACTAGCGGGGGGGCAGGCACCGGGGAGCTGTTTTTT.

The chain combines TRBV5-3 with TRBJ2-3, with TRBD2 as a possible D gene (6 bases). TRBV5-3 qualifies as an ORF whose function is uncertain. The CDR3 is 15 amino acids. V lost 4 bases to trimming and J lost 4 bases, with 16 bases between them. The DNA for the CDR3 is TGTGCCAGAAGCCCTGGGCGGGGACGCGCAGATACGCAGTATTTT. This translates into CARSPGRGRADTQYF.

The chain recombines TRBV4-2 with TRBJ2-1, with 9 bases that match TRBD2. The CDR3 extends over 18 amino acids. Losses at the gene ends were 4 bases for V and 6 bases for J; bases not matched to a gene: 16. The germline V gene encodes CDR1 LGHNA and CDR2 YNFKEQ. The CDR3 DNA reads TGTGCCAGCAGCCCCGGGGTAGCGGGGGCCAGGGGTGGCAATGAGCAGTTCTTC. Protein sequence: CASSPGVAGARGGNEQFF.

The chain couples TRBV5-1 to TRBJ1-3; 10 bases match TRBD1. The CDR3 consists of 14 residues. Trimming removed 4 bases from V and 8 bases from J; junction bases left unmatched: 6. Germline CDR1 SGHRS, CDR2 YFSETQ. The CDR3 region is CASSPGQGGYTIYF. Here the CDR3 DNA reads TGCGCCAGCAGCCCAGGACAGGGGGGATACACCATATATTTT.

J is TRBJ2-1 and V is TRBV5-1, with D perhaps TRBD2 (5 bases). Germline lookup yields CDR1 SGHRS and CDR2 YFSETQ. V lost 4 bases, J lost 7 bases, and 24 bases lay in between. This CDR3 is 17 amino acids long. CDR3 amino acids: CASSGGRVHSPRNEQFF. In DNA, the CDR3 is TGCGCCAGCAGCGGAGGTAGGGTGCACTCCCCACGGAATGAGCAGTTCTTC.

The rearrangement joins TRBV15 to TRBJ2-6; a possible D gene is TRBD2 (5 bases). This CDR3 has 17 amino acids. In germline, CDR1 is LNHNV, CDR2 YYDKDF (reference sequence). Deletions cut 0 bases from V and 0 bases from J, with 9 bases between. This CDR3 reads CATSRDRGTSGANVLTF. In DNA, the CDR3 is TGTGCCACCAGCAGAGATCGGGGTACCTCTGGGGCCAACGTCCTGACTTTC. Full variable domain (outside the CDR3, taken from reference TRBV15 and TRBJ2-6): DAMVIQNPRYQVTQFGKPVTLSCSQTLNHNVMYWYQQKSSQAPKLLFHYYDKDFNNEADTPDNFQSRRPNTSFCFLDIRSPGLGDTAMYLCATSRDRGTSGANVLTFGAGSRLTVL.

The rearrangement uses TRBV20-1 and TRBJ1-5, with a tentative D call TRBD1 (6 bases). CDR1 is DFQATT, CDR2 SNEGSKA, per germline (reference sequence). V lost 3 bases and J 5 bases, leaving 11 bases between the germline ends. CDR3 length: 13 amino acids. CDR3 loop: CSASRTADQPQHF. In nucleotides, the CDR3 is TGCAGTGCTAGTCGGACAGCTGATCAGCCCCAGCATTTT.

The chain carries TRBV7-9 and TRBJ1-5, with 7 bases that match TRBD1. Germline lookup yields CDR1 SEHNR and CDR2 FQNEAQ (reference sequence). V dropped 0 bases and J dropped 4; count of bases not matched to a gene: 6. There are 16 residues in the CDR3. The CDR3 is CASSLAGTAFNQPQHF. As DNA, the CDR3 is TGTGCCAGCAGCTTAGCCGGGACAGCCTTTAATCAGCCCCAGCATTTT.

The chain uses TRBV11-2 and TRBJ1-2; D is uncertain. This CDR3 contains 14 residues. Germline loops: CDR1 SGHAT, CDR2 FQNNGV. Trimming stripped 1 base from V and 6 bases from J, with 12 bases between. The CDR3 nucleotides are TGTGCCAGCAGCTTAGGAGGGAATTGGGATGGCTACACCTTC. It specifies CASSLGGNWDGYTF.

This clone was picked up one time. The chain couples TRBV10-1 to TRBJ1-1, with a weak D call TRBD1 (6 bases). V was pared by 2 bases and J by 7 bases, with 8 bases between. Per germline, CDR1 WNHNN and CDR2 SYGVQD (reference sequence). CDR3 size: 12 residues. The CDR3 reads CASSEPTGEAFF. In DNA, the CDR3 is TGCGCCAGCAGTGAGCCGACAGGTGAAGCTTTCTTT.

The chain has TRBV6-2 or TRBV6-3 and TRBJ1-1; no reliable D call. CDR3 length equals 12 residues. Germline V gene data show CDR1 as MNHEY and CDR2 as SVGEGT. V lost 0 bases to trimming and J lost 8 bases, with 7 bases between them. CDR3 residues: CASSYSPREAFF. The DNA for the CDR3 is TGTGCCAGCAGTTACTCCCCCCGGGAAGCTTTCTTT.

This chain links TRBV6-1 with TRBJ2-1, with 9 bases identical to TRBD1. The CDR3 is 19 amino acids. In germline, CDR1 is MNHNS, CDR2 SASEGT. The trim removed 2 bases at V and 6 bases at J, leaving 17 bases unmatched. CDR3 nucleotide sequence: TGTGCCAGCAGTGAATACCCCCCGGGACAGGGAGTACTAGGCAATGAGCAGTTCTTC. It yields the protein CASSEYPPGQGVLGNEQFF.

The chain joins TRBV3-1 (or the pseudogene TRBV3-2) to TRBJ2-7, with TRBD1 identical over 11 bases. The germline V gene encodes CDR1 LGHDT and CDR2 YNNKEL (reference sequence). The CDR3 length is 16 residues. V dropped 4 bases and J dropped 5; count of bases not matched to a gene: 10. The CDR3 DNA sequence: TGTGCCAGCAGCCCCCGGGACAGGGGGATTCAGGACGAGCAGTACTTC. Translating it yields CASSPRDRGIQDEQYF.